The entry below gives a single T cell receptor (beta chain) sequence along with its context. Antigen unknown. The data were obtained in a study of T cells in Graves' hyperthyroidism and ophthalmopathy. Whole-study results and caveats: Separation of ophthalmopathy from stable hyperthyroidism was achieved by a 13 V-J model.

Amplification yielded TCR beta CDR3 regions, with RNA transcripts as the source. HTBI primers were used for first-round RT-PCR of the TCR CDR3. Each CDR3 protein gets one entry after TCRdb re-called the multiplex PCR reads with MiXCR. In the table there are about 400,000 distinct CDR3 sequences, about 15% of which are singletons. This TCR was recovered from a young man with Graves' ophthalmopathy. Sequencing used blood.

CDR3 DNA sequence: TGCAGTGCTCGAACTGGGGACCCCAATCAGCCCCAGCATTTT. This encodes CSARTGDPNQPQHF. This chain links TRBV20-1 with TRBJ1-5; a possible D gene is TRBD1 (5 bases). Between the trimmed V and J ends, which lost 5 bases and 3 bases, there was a span of 14 bases. This CDR3 region has 14 residues. The germline CDR1 and CDR2 sequences are DFQATT and SNEGSKA (reference sequence).